This T cell receptor (beta chain) was found in a study of blood T cells in healthy people across ages. A sample-barcoded 5' primer and a J-beta primer mix were used in a second PCR of roughly 7 to 11 cycles. One entry per CDR3 protein, called by TCRdb with MiXCR from the 5' RACE reads. The sample carries hundreds of thousands of distinct CDR3 sequences, roughly 43% recorded once. Findings of the study overall: Roughly linear declines in TCR beta diversity per million T cells occurred with age.

CDR3 length: 16 residues. The V gene lost 4 bases and the J gene lost 3 bases, with 16 bases spanning the gap. Germline CDR1 and CDR2: SGHRS and YFSETQ. Collection of roughly 9.6 milliliters of peripheral blood was performed for each donor. This clonotype was counted at least ten times. No antigen is known for it. This clonotype originated in a man aged 80 or over in good health. The gene calls are TRBV5-1 and TRBJ1-4, with a weak D call TRBD1 (6 bases). The sample was blood. The CDR3 loop reads CASSNGRTAPNEKLFF. The CDR3 DNA follows: TGCGCCAGCAGCAACGGGAGGACAGCCCCTAATGAAAAACTGTTTTTT.